A selection of T cell receptor beta chains follows, all from one sample in a study of cytomegalovirus exposure and HLA in healthy donors. TCRdb's copy holds only in-frame clones and misses some; the assay was immunoSEQ multiplex PCR. The data show over 95,000 clones, with approximately 80% seen just once and around 9.9% held by the top ten. The specimen sequenced was PBMCs. These receptors were collected from a man aged 35-49 years in good health and CMV-seropositive. The CDR3 runs from the conserved cysteine through the conserved F or W. Each record gives: V gene, clone size, J gene, D gene, CDR3 protein, CDR3 DNA. The D gene is left open where the match is weak. Size is omitted from some rows. Given values are once, few, many or a class for expanded clones.

TRBV4-1	few	TRBJ1-2	.	CASSLAVTDFYGYTF	TGCGCCAGCAGCCTGGCGGTGACAGACTTCTATGGCTACACCTTC
TRBV15	.	TRBJ1-2	.	CATSRQHLRANYGYTF	TGTGCCACCAGCAGACAACACCTTCGGGCTAACTATGGCTACACCTTC
TRBV28	.	TRBJ2-7	.	CASKDLNYEQYF	TGTGCCAGCAAGGACTTAAACTACGAGCAGTACTTC
TRBV11-3	.	TRBJ2-5	.	CASSTGVGETQYF	TGTGCCAGCAGCACGGGGGTGGGAGAGACCCAGTACTTC
TRBV7-8	.	TRBJ2-5	.	CASSVSRAKTQYF	TGTGCCAGCAGCGTAAGCAGGGCAAAGACCCAGTACTTC
TRBV18	.	TRBJ2-7	.	CASSPRGPDEQYF	TGTGCCAGCTCACCTAGGGGCCCAGACGAGCAGTACTTC
TRBV7-7	.	TRBJ2-3	TRBD1	CASSQGQGIGYTQYF	TGTGCTAGCAGCCAGGGACAGGGGATTGGGTATACGCAGTATTTT
TRBV5-5	.	TRBJ1-3	.	CASSLVWTDTRNTIYF	TGTGCCAGCAGCTTGGTTTGGACAGATACGAGAAACACCATATATTTT
TRBV28	.	TRBJ1-2	TRBD1	CASSLDRGNYGYTF	TGTGCCAGCAGTTTAGACAGGGGTAACTATGGCTACACCTTC
TRBV30	.	TRBJ1-2	.	CAWSRAGLGGSYTF	TGTGCCTGGAGTAGGGCTGGACTTGGTGGGAGCTACACCTTC
TRBV27	.	TRBJ2-2	.	CASSATGRGVTGELFF	TGTGCCAGCAGTGCGACAGGTCGGGGTGTAACCGGGGAGCTGTTTTTT
TRBV4-2	.	TRBJ1-6	.	CASSQVLQGFNSPLHF	TGTGCCAGCAGCCAAGTGCTTCAGGGTTTTAATTCACCCCTCCACTTT
TRBV9	.	TRBJ2-1	TRBD1	CASSVGVGQDYNEQFF	TGTGCCAGCAGCGTAGGTGTGGGACAGGATTACAATGAGCAGTTCTTC
TRBV10-3	.	TRBJ1-3	.	CAIRPSLEDGNTIYF	TGTGCCATCAGGCCCAGCCTAGAAGATGGAAACACCATATATTTT
TRBV7-6	.	TRBJ2-6	.	CASSNNRVSGANVLTF	TGTGCCAGCAGCAATAACAGGGTCTCTGGGGCCAACGTCCTGACTTTC